The rows below give T cell receptor beta chains drawn from one sample of a study of T-cell memory formation after mild COVID-19. TCRdb itself ran the 5' RACE reads through MiXCR, one entry per CDR3 protein. The data hold 400,000 to 450,000 distinct CDR3 sequences, with more than 15% observed a single time. The material sequenced was PBMCs or a T cell subset sorted from them (not recorded which). The origin of the receptors is a man aged 18 to 29 who had mild COVID-19 (a few samples of this study predate the infection). Cell type and time point are not known. Both conserved end residues are part of each CDR3. A D gene is named only where the DNA matches it firmly. Clone size is given for some rows only: seen once, a few or many times, or a class if the clone is expanded.

D,J,size,V,DNA,CDR3
.,TRBJ1-2,few,TRBV11-2,TGTGCCAGCAGCTTAGAGTTCGGGGACCCTGGCTACACCTTC,CASSLEFGDPGYTF
TRBD2,TRBJ2-5,.,TRBV20-1,TGCAGTGTAGTAGCGGGGAGGTACCTAGAGACCCAGTACTTC,CSVVAGRYLETQYF
.,TRBJ1-2,.,TRBV5-1,TGCGCCAGCAGCTTGGATGTATCGGGCGGCTACACCTTC,CASSLDVSGGYTF
.,TRBJ1-1,.,TRBV28,TGTGCCAGCAGTTTTGGGGGCTTAGCTGAAGCTTTCTTT,CASSFGGLAEAFF
.,TRBJ2-7,many,TRBV4-2,TGTGCCAGCAGCCAAGTCGCGGGTAACTACGAGCAGTACTTC,CASSQVAGNYEQYF
.,TRBJ1-1,few,TRBV5-1,TGCGCCAGCAGCGCCGGGCCCCGGCAGGAAGCTTTCTTT,CASSAGPRQEAFF
.,TRBJ2-1,.,TRBV19,TGTGCCAGTAGTATTCTAGCGGGACAGGGCCATGAGCAGTTCTTC,CASSILAGQGHEQFF
.,TRBJ2-3,many,TRBV28,TGTGCCAGCATGAGAGTTACGCAGTATTTT,CASMRVTQYF
.,TRBJ1-1,few,TRBV19,TGTGCCAGTAGTACCCAACAGGGTGGAGCTTTCTTT,CASSTQQGGAFF
.,TRBJ2-1,many,TRBV7-2,TGTGCCAGCAGCCCTAGCCTTGCTGAGCAGTTCTTC,CASSPSLAEQFF
TRBD1,TRBJ2-7,.,TRBV12-3/TRBV12-4,TGTGCCAGCAGTCCGACAGGGAACGAGCAGTACTTC,CASSPTGNEQYF
TRBD2,TRBJ2-1,.,TRBV6-2/TRBV6-3,TGTGCCAGCAGTTTGACTAGCTTCCATGAGCAGTTCTTC,CASSLTSFHEQFF